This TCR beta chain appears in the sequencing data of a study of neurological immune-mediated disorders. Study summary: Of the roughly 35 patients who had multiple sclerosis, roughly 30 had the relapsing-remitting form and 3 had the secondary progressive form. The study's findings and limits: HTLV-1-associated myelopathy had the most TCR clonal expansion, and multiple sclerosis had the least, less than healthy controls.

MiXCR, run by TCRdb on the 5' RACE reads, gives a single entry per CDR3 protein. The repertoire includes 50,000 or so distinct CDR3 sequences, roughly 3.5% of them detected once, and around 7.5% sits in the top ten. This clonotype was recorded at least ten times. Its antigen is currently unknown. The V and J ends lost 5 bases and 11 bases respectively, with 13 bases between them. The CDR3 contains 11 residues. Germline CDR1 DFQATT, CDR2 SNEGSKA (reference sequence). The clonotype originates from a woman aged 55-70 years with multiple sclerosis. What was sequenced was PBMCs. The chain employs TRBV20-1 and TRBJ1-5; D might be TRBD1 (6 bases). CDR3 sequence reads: CSAWGGQTQHF. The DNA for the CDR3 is TGCAGTGCTTGGGGAGGACAGACCCAGCATTTT.